The clone carrying this T cell receptor (beta chain) was seen a handful of times. Its antigen is unidentified. This may arise from a read error, as a much more abundant clone is one base away. Each 20-30 mg portion of unsorted bulk tissue served as the source for co-extraction of RNA and DNA. CDR1 SEHNR and CDR2 FQNEAQ come from the germline V gene (reference sequence). This CDR3 is 14 amino acids long. V lost 4 bases to trimming and J lost 2 bases, with 12 bases between them. The data were obtained in a study of tumor-infiltrating lymphocytes in primary liver carcinoma. Study details: Tumors, staged T1-T3 N0M0, spanned 4.2 to 10 cm. Study-level results: Top-250-clone fractions were significantly higher in tumors than in blood (p = 0.039). Top clones occupying all five tumor regions numbered only about 7-24%. Compared with tumor region pairs, tumor-adjacent and tumor-blood pairs overlapped less.

With 400 to 550 ng total RNA as template and a constant-region primer, TCR beta cDNA was made. TCR beta libraries came from three nested multiplex PCR rounds using slightly modified ARM-PCR. Each of the first two PCR rounds ran approximately 11 cycles with TRBV1-TRBV30 forward and C-beta reverse primers. MiXCR, run by TCRdb on the multiplex PCR reads, gives a single entry per CDR3 protein. This sample carries 90,000 to 110,000 distinct CDR3 sequences, 82% of them seen once, and the ten largest clones take approximately 20%. Sample: liver tumor tissue from sampling region 3. Indicated subset: tumor region T3, left-lateral pole. J is TRBJ2-7 and V is TRBV7-9; possibly TRBD2 for D (5 bases). The clonotype originates from a man in his forties or fifties with primary liver carcinoma and hepatitis B virus infection. CDR3 nucleotides: TGTGCCAGCAGCTGCGACGGGGTCGCCTACGAGCAGTACTTC. Protein: CASSCDGVAYEQYF.